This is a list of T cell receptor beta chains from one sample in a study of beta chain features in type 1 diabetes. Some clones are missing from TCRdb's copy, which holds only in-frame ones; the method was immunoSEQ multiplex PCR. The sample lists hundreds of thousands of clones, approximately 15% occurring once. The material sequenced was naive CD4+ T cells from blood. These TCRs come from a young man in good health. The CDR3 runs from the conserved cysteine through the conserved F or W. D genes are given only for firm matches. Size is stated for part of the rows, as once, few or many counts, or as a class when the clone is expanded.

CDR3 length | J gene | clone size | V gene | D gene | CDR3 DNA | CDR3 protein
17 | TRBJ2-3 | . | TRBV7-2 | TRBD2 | TGTGCCAGCAGCTTAAACGGAGCGGGGGCTTTCACAGATACGCAGTATTTT | CASSLNGAGAFTDTQYF
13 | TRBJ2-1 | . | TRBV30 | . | TGTGCCTGGAGTCGGGGTGTCGGGGATGAGCAGTTCTTC | CAWSRGVGDEQFF
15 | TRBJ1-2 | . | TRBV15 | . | TGTGCCACCAGCAGAGATCACGCGGCAACTTATGGCTACACCTTC | CATSRDHAATYGYTF
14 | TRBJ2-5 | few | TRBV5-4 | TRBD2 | TGTGCCAGCCGCGCGGGACTAGGACGAGAGACCCAGTACTTC | CASRAGLGRETQYF
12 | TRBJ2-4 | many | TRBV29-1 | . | TGCAGCGTTGCCATTCGCGGAAACATTCAGTACTTC | CSVAIRGNIQYF
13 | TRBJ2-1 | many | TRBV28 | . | TGTGCCAGCAGTTTTCGGCAGGACAATGAGCAGTTCTTC | CASSFRQDNEQFF
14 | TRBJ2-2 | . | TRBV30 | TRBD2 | TGTGCCTGGAGTGGACTAGCGGGAATCGGGGAGCTGTTTTTT | CAWSGLAGIGELFF
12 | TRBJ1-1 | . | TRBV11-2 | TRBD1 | TGTGCCAGCAGTTCGGGACAGGGGAAAGCTTTCTTT | CASSSGQGKAFF
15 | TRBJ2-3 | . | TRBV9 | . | TGTGCCAGCAGCGTTCTCGGGGACCCCACAGATACGCAGTATTTT | CASSVLGDPTDTQYF
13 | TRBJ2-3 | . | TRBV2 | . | TGTGCCAGCTCTCTTAGCCGCACAGATACGCAGTATTTT | CASSLSRTDTQYF
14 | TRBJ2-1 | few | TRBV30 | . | TGTGCCTGGAGTGCTGGACTATCCTACAATGAGCAGTTCTTC | CAWSAGLSYNEQFF
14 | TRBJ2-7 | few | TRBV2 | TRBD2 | TGTGCCAGCAGTGGACTAGCGGGGGGCGTCGGGCAGTACTTC | CASSGLAGGVGQYF
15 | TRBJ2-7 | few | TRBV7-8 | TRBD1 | TGTGCCAGCAGCTTAGCGACGGGACAGGGATACGAGCAGTACTTC | CASSLATGQGYEQYF
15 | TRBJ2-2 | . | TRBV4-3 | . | TGCGCCAGCAGCCAGGGGTCCCCGAACACCGGGGAGCTGTTTTTT | CASSQGSPNTGELFF
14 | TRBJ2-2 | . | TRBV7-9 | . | TGTGCCAGCAACTGGGACACCTACACCGGGGAGCTGTTTTTT | CASNWDTYTGELFF
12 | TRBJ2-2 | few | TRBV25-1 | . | TGTGCCAGCAGAGAGAACACCGGGGAGCTGTTTTTT | CASRENTGELFF
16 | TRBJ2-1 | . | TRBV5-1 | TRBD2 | TGCGCCAGCAGCTTGGTACTAGCGGGGACCTACAATGAGCAGTTCTTC | CASSLVLAGTYNEQFF
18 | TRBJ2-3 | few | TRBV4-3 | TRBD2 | TGCGCCAGCAGCCAAGAAGGCAGGACTAGCGGGAGATTAGATACGCAGTATTTT | CASSQEGRTSGRLDTQYF
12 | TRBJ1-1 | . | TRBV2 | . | TGTGCCAGCGGGATTCAGCACACTGAAGCTTTCTTT | CASGIQHTEAFF
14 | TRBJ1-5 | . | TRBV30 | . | TGTGCCTGGAGTGTTGGTCAGTCAAATCAGCCCCAGCATTTT | CAWSVGQSNQPQHF
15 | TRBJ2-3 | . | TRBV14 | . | TGTGCCAGCAGCCAAGTTCAAGGGGGCACAGATACGCAGTATTTT | CASSQVQGGTDTQYF
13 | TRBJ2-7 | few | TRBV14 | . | TGTGCCAGCAGCCAGGGACTGCCCTACGAGCAGTACTTC | CASSQGLPYEQYF
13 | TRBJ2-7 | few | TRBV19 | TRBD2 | TGTGCCAGTGAGGCTAGCGGAACCTACGAGCAGTACTTC | CASEASGTYEQYF
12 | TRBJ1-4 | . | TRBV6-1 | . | TGTGCCAGCAGTGAAGAGGGGGAAAAACTGTTTTTT | CASSEEGEKLFF
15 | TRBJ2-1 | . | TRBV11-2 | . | TGTGCCAGCAGCTTAGCGGGCGGGACGAGGAATGAGCAGTTCTTC | CASSLAGGTRNEQFF
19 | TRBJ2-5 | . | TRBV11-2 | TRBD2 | TGTGCCAGCAGATCCCTGGGGGGACTAGCGGGAGGGAGTCGGAAGACCCAGTACTTC | CASRSLGGLAGGSRKTQYF
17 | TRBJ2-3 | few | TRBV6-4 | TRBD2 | TGTGCCAGCAGTGACTCAAGACTAGCGGGAGATCCCGATACGCAGTATTTT | CASSDSRLAGDPDTQYF
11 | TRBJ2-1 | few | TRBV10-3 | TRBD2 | TGTGCCATCAGGACTAGCGCAGAGCAGTTCTTC | CAIRTSAEQFF
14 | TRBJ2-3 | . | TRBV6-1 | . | TGTGCCAGCAGTGAGCGGGCGAGGGGAGATACGCAGTATTTT | CASSERARGDTQYF
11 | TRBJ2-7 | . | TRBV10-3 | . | TGTGCCAGCTTAGACGGGTACGAGCAGTACTTC | CASLDGYEQYF
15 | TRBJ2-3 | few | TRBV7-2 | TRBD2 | TGTGCCAGCAGCTTAGGTGCGGGAGCTACAGATACGCAGTATTTT | CASSLGAGATDTQYF
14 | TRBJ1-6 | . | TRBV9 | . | TGTGCCAGCAGCGTAAGGGGATCTAATTCACCCCTCCACTTT | CASSVRGSNSPLHF
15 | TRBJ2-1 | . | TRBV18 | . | TGTGCCAGCTCACCACCGTCTAGCGCCCCCGGAGAGCAGTTCTTC | CASSPPSSAPGEQFF
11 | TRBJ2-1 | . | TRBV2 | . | TGTGCCAGCAGTCAGTTAAATGAGCAGTTCTTC | CASSQLNEQFF
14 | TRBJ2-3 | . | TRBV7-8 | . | TGTGCCAGCAGCTTAGCGAATGGCTTATATACGCAGTATTTT | CASSLANGLYTQYF
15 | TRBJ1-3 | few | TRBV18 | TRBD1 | TGTGCCAGCTCACCATCCGGGACAGCAGGAAACACCATATATTTT | CASSPSGTAGNTIYF
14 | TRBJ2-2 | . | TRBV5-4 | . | TGTGCCAGCAGCTTGGAGACAGGACGCGGGGAGCTGTTTTTT | CASSLETGRGELFF
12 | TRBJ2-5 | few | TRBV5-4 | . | TGTGCCAGCAGCTTGAGTGGTGAGACCCAGTACTTC | CASSLSGETQYF
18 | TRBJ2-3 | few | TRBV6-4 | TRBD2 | TGTGCCAGCAGTGTCGGACTAGCGGGGGGGCGCTTGGGAGATACGCAGTATTTT | CASSVGLAGGRLGDTQYF
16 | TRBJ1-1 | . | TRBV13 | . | TGTGCCAGCAGCACCCGAGGGAGGGAGGGGAACACTGAAGCTTTCTTT | CASSTRGREGNTEAFF
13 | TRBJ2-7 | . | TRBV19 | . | TGTGCCAGTAGTCTCCGACCCGCCGGGGAGCAGTACTTC | CASSLRPAGEQYF
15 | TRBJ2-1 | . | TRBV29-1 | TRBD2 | TGCAGCGTTGAAGACCCCAGCGGGGGGGTAAATGAGCAGTTCTTC | CSVEDPSGGVNEQFF
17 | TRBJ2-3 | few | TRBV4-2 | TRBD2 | TGTGCCAGCAGCCAAGATCGGGCAGCGGGAGGGGCAGATACGCAGTATTTT | CASSQDRAAGGADTQYF
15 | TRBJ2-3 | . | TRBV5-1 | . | TGCGCCAGCAGGGAGAGGCTTTCGGCCGGAGATACGCAGTATTTT | CASRERLSAGDTQYF
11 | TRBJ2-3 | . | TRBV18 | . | TGTGCCAGCTCGAAGACAGATACGCAGTATTTT | CASSKTDTQYF
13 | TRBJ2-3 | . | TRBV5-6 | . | TGTGCCAGCAGCGGCCCGGTCACAGATACGCAGTATTTT | CASSGPVTDTQYF
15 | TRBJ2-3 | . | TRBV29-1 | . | TGCAGCGTTGAAATCAGGGTAGGCCGGACAGATACGCAGTATTTT | CSVEIRVGRTDTQYF
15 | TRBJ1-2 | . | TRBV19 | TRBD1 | TGTGCCAGTAGTCCTAGCCCGGGACAGGATTATGGCTACACCTTC | CASSPSPGQDYGYTF
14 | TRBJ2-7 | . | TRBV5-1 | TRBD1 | TGCGCCAGCAGCGGACAGGCCTCTCCCTACGAGCAGTACTTC | CASSGQASPYEQYF
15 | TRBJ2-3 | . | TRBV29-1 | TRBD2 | TGCAGCGTTCGATTGGCGGGAGGGCCCTCAGATACGCAGTATTTT | CSVRLAGGPSDTQYF
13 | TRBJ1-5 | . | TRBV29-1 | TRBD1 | TGCAGCGCTCAGACAGGGGGCGACCAGCCCCAGCATTTT | CSAQTGGDQPQHF